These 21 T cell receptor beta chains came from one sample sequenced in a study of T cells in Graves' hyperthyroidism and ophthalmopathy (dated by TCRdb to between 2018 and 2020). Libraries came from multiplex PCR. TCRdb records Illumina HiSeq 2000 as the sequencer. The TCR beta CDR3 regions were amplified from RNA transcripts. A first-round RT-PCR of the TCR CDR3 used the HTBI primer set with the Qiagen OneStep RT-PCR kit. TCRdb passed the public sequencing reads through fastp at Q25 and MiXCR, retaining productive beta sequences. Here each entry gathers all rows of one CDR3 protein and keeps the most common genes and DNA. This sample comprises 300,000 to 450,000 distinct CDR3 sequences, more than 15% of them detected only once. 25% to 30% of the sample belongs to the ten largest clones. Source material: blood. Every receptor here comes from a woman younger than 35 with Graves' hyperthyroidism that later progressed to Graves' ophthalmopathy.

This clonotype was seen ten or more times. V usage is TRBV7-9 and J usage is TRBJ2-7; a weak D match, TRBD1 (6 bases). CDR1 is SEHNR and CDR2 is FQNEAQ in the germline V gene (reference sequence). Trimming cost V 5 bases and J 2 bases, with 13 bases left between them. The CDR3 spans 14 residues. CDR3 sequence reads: CASSPPAGAYEQYF. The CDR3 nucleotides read TGTGCCAGCAGCCCCCCGGCAGGGGCCTACGAGCAGTACTTC.

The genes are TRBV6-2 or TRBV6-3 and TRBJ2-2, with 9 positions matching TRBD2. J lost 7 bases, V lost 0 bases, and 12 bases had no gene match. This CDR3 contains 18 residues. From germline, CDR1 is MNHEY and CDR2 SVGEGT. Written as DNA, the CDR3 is TGTGCCAGCAGTTACTCCTTGGCTAGCGGGATAAGGGACGGGGAGCTGTTTTTT. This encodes CASSYSLASGIRDGELFF.

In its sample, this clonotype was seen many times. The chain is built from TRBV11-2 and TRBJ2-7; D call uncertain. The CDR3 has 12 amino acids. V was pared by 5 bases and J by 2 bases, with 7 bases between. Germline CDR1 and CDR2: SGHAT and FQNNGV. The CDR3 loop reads CASSPPPYEQYF. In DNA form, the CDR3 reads TGTGCCAGCAGCCCCCCTCCCTACGAGCAGTACTTC.

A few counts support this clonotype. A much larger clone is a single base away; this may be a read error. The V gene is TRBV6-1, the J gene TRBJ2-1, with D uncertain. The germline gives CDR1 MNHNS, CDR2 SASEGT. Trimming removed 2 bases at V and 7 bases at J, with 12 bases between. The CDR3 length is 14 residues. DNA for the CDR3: TGTGCCAGCAGTGAATCAAAAGGACGGAATGAGCAGTTCTTC. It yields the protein CASSESKGRNEQFF.

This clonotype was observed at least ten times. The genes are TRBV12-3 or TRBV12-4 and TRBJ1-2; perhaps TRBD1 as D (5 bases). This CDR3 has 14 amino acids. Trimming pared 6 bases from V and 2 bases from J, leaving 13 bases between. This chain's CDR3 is CASRRTLSNYGYTF. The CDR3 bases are TGTGCCAGCAGAAGGACACTATCAAACTATGGCTACACCTTC.

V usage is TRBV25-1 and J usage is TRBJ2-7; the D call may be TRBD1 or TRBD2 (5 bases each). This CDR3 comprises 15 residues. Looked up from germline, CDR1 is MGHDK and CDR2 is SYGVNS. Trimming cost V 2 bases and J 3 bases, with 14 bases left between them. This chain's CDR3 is CASSEGKGTIYEQYF. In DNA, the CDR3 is TGTGCCAGCAGTGAAGGGAAGGGGACGATCTACGAGCAGTACTTC.

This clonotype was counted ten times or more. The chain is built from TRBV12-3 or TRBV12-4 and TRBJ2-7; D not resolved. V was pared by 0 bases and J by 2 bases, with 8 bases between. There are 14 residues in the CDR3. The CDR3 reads CASSLAQSPYEQYF. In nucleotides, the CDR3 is TGTGCCAGCAGTTTAGCCCAGAGCCCCTACGAGCAGTACTTC.

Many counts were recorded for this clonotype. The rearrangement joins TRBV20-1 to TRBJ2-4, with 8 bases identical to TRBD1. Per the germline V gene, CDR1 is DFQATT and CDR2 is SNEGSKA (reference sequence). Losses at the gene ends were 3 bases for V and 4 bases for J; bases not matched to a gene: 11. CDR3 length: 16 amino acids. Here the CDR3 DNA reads TGCAGTGCTAGTAACCAGGGGGCGCGGGGAAAAAACATTCAGTACTTC. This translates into CSASNQGARGKNIQYF.

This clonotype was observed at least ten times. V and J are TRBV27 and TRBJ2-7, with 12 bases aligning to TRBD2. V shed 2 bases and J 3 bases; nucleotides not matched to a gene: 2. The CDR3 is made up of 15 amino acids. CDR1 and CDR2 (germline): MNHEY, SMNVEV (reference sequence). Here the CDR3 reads CASSLKTSGSYEQYF. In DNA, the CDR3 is TGTGCCAGCAGTTTAAAGACTAGCGGGAGCTACGAGCAGTACTTC.

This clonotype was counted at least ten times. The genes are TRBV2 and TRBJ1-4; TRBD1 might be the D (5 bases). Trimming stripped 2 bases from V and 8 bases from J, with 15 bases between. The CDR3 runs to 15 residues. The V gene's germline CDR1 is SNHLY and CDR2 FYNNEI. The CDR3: CASSESGQPWEKLFF. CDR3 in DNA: TGTGCCAGCAGTGAAAGCGGACAACCCTGGGAAAAACTGTTTTTT.

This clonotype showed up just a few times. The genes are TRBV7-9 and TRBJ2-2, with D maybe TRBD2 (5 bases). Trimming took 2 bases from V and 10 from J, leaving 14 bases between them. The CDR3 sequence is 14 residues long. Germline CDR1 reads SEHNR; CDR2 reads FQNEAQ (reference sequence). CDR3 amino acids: CASSLPTTPEELFF. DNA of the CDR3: TGTGCCAGCAGCTTACCGACTACACCGGAGGAGCTGTTTTTT.

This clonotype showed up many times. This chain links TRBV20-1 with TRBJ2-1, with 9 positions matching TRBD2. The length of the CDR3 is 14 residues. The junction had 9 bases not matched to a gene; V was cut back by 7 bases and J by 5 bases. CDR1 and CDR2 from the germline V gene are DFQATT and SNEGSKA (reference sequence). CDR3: CSVSIAGDHNEQFF. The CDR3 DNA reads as TGCAGTGTCAGCATAGCGGGAGACCACAATGAGCAGTTCTTC.

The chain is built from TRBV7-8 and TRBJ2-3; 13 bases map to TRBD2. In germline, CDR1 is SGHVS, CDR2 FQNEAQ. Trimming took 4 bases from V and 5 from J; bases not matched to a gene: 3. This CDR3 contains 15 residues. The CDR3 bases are TGTGCCAGCAGCTCGGGACTAGCGGGAAAAGATACGCAGTATTTT. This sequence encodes CASSSGLAGKDTQYF.

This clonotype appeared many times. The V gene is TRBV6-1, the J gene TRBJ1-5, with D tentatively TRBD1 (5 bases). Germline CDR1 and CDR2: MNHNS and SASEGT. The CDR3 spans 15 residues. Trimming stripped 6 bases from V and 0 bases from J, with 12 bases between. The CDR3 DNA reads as TGTGCCAGCAGCGCCGGACAAAATAGCAATCAGCCCCAGCATTTT. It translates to CASSAGQNSNQPQHF.

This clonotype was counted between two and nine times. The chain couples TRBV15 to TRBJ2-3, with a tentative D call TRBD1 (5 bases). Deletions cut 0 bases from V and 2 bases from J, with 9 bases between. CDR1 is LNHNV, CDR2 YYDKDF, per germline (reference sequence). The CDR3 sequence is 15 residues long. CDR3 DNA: TGTGCCACCAGCAGAGAGGGGCGCCTCACAGATACGCAGTATTTT. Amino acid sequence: CATSREGRLTDTQYF.

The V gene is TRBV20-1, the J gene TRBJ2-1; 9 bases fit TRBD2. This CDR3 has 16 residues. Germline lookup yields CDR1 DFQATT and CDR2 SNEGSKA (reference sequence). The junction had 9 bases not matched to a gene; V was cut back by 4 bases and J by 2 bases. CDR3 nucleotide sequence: TGCAGTGCTAAGGAGGGGCGGGAGGGTCCCTACAATGAGCAGTTCTTC. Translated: CSAKEGREGPYNEQFF.

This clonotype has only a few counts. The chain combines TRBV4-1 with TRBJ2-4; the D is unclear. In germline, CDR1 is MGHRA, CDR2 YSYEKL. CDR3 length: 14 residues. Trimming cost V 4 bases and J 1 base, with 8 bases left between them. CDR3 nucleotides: TGCGCCAGCAGCCGGGAAGGGGCCAAAAACATTCAGTACTTC. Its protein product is CASSREGAKNIQYF.

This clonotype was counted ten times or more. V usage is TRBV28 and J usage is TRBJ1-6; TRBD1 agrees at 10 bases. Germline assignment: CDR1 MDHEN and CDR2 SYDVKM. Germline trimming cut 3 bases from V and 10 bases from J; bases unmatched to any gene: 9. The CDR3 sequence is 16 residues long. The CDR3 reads CASSLGWTGGNSPLHF. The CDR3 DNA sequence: TGTGCCAGCAGTTTGGGGTGGACAGGGGGGAACTCACCCCTCCACTTT.

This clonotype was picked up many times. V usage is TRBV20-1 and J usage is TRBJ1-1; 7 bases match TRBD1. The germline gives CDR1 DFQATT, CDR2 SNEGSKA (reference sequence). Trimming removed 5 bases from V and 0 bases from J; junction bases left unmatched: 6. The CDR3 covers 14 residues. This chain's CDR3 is CSAFRDSMNTEAFF. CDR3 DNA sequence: TGCAGTGCTTTCCGGGACAGCATGAACACTGAAGCTTTCTTT.

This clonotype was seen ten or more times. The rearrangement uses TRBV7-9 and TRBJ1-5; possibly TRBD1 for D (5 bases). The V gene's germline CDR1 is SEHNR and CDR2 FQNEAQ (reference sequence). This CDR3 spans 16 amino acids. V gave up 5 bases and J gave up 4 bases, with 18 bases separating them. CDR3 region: CASSPEGSVGNQPQHF. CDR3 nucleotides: TGTGCCAGCAGCCCAGAGGGGAGTGTGGGGAATCAGCCCCAGCATTTT.

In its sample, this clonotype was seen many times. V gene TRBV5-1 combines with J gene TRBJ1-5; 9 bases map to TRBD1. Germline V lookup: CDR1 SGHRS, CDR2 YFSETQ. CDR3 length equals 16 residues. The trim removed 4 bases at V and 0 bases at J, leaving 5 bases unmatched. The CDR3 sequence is CASSLGQGGSNQPQHF. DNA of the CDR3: TGCGCCAGCAGCCTGGGACAGGGTGGTAGCAATCAGCCCCAGCATTTT.